This entry describes one T cell receptor beta chain. The data stem from a study of shared clonotypes between healthy human individuals. Profiling relied on immunoSEQ multiplex PCR, and the TCRdb table lists in-frame clones only, not all of them. The data show about 2.1 million clones, just under 95% seen once. Trimming shortened V by 5 bases and J by 2 bases, and 16 bases separated the two germline ends. The germline V gene encodes CDR1 MDHEN and CDR2 SYDVKM. This CDR3 is 15 amino acids long. The naive CD8 population came from CD45RO-negative cells selected for CCR7, without terminally differentiated effector memory CD45RA+ cells.

The sample consisted of naive CD8+ T cells from PBMCs. The chain is built from TRBV28 and TRBJ2-7; D call uncertain. The receptor's source is a young man in good health. Some clones in this sample may be carry-over from other donors' samples. The CDR3 DNA reads TGTGCCAGCAGTCTACGGGTCTCGCCAACCTACGAGCAGTACTTC. Amino acid sequence: CASSLRVSPTYEQYF.